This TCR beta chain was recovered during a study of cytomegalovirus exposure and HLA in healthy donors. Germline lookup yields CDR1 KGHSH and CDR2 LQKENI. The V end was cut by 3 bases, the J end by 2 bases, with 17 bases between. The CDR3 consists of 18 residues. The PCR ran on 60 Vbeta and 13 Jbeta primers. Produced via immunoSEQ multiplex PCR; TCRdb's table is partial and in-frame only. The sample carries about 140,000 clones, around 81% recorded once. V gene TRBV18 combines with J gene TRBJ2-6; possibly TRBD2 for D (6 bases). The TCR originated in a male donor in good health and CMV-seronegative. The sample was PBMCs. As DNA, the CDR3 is TGTGCCAGCTCACCCTCCGTGGGGGGAGCTCCTGGGGCCAACGTCCTGACTTTC. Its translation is CASSPSVGGAPGANVLTF. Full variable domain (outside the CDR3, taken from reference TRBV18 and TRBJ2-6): NAGVMQNPRHLVRRRGQEARLRCSPMKGHSHVYWYRQLPEEGLKFMVYLQKENIIDESGMPKERFSAEFPKEGPSILRIQQVVRGDSAAYFCASSPSVGGAPGANVLTFGAGSRLTVL.